Shown below are 32 T cell receptor beta chains from a single sample sequenced in a study of liver allograft versus peripheral blood T cells. As for the study in general: Hepatic allograft T cell receptor repertoires were evaluated relative to those present in recipients' peripheral blood.

TCRdb re-analysed the reads in MiXCR, keeping a single row per CDR3 protein. The table shows about 400 distinct CDR3 sequences, with about 25% occurring only once. These receptors were taken from a human patient who had a liver transplant. Some T cells could come from the graft donor.

This clonotype is termed large. The chain joins TRBV6-2 or TRBV6-3 to TRBJ2-7; D unresolved. Deletions cut 5 bases from V and 5 bases from J, with 7 bases between. Germline lookup yields CDR1 MNHEY and CDR2 SVGEGT. This CDR3 region has 11 residues. The CDR3, as DNA: TGTGCCAGCAGTCGGACGAACGAGCAGTACTTC. This gives the protein CASSRTNEQYF.

This clonotype is large by share. The chain combines TRBV27 with TRBJ2-7; possible D gene TRBD1, 5 bases. The germline CDR1 and CDR2 sequences are MNHEY and SMNVEV (reference sequence). This CDR3 contains 13 residues. V shed 3 bases and J shed 3 bases, with 9 bases lying between them. Here the CDR3 reads CASSFGRDYEQYF. DNA of the CDR3: TGTGCCAGCAGTTTCGGCAGGGACTACGAGCAGTACTTC.

By frequency in the sample, this clonotype is hyperexpanded. The CDR3 coding sequence is TGTGCCAGTCATGAAGCTTTCTCCTATAATTCACCCCTCCACTTT. Protein: CASHEAFSYNSPLHF. This chain uses TRBV19 with TRBJ1-6; D gene ambiguous. The germline CDR1 and CDR2 sequences are LNHDA and SQIVND (reference sequence). V lost 8 bases, J lost 0 bases, and 11 bases lay in between. The CDR3 has 15 amino acids.

On this clonotype itself: A read error is the likely source, as a far larger clone sits one nucleotide away. As the CDR3 is not closed by the conserved phenylalanine or tryptophan, this likely results from a read error. This rearrangement joins TRBV6-6 to TRBJ2-1, with 7 bases fitting TRBD2. The J segment lost 7 bases and the V segment lost 4 bases, leaving 16 bases of the junction unmatched. Germline V gene sequence: CDR1 MNHNY, CDR2 SVGAGI (reference sequence). CDR3 length: 17 amino acids. The CDR3 DNA sequence: TGTGCCAGCAGTTCGCCCGCCGGGGGACCGGGAGGTAATGAGCAGTTCTTA. Translating gives CASSSPAGGPGGNEQFL.

This clonotype was found many times. The genes are TRBV11-2 and TRBJ2-7, with 10 bases aligning to TRBD1. Trimming at V came to 1 base and at J to 0 bases, leaving 9 bases not matched to a gene. This CDR3 is 18 amino acids long. Germline assignment: CDR1 SGHAT and CDR2 FQNNGV. CDR3 DNA sequence: TGTGCCAGCAGCTTAGGGGCGTGGGGACAGGGGAGCTCCTACGAGCAGTACTTC. As protein: CASSLGAWGQGSSYEQYF.

This clonotype is judged medium-sized (0.01 to 0.1%). The chain carries TRBV5-6 and TRBJ2-5; 11 bases map to TRBD2. With 5 bases clipped from V and 2 bases from J, the junction kept 8 bases outside the gene matches. CDR1 SGHDT and CDR2 YYEEEE come from the germline V gene. This CDR3 contains 16 residues. This chain's CDR3 is CASSLTSGEPQETQYF. CDR3 sequence (DNA): TGTGCCAGCAGTTTGACTAGCGGGGAGCCTCAAGAGACCCAGTACTTC. Variable domain in full (rest from reference TRBV5-6 and TRBJ2-5): DAGVTQSPTHLIKTRGQQVTLRCSPKSGHDTVSWYQQALGQGPQFIFQYYEEEERQRGNFPDRFSGHQFPNYSSELNVNALLLGDSALYLCASSLTSGEPQETQYFGPGTRLLVL.

This clonotype was counted between two and nine times. The chain links TRBV10-3 to TRBJ1-4; 7 bases line up with TRBD1. This CDR3 has 16 residues. CDR1 ENHRY and CDR2 SYGVKD come from the germline V gene. The junction had 8 bases not matched to a gene; V was cut back by 3 bases and J by 4 bases. CDR3 coding DNA: TGTGCCATCAGTGACTCAGGGGGGGGCGTTAATGAAAAACTGTTTTTT. This gives the protein CAISDSGGGVNEKLFF.

The DNA of the CDR3 is TGTGCCAGCAGCTCCGGGACAGGGCCTTCCTACGAGCAGTACTTC. It specifies CASSSGTGPSYEQYF. The V call is TRBV7-9, the J call TRBJ2-7; 9 bases are a match to TRBD1. V was pared by 4 bases and J by 1 base, with 5 bases of the junction left unmatched. Germline V gene sequence: CDR1 SEHNR, CDR2 FQNEAQ (reference sequence). The CDR3 covers 15 residues.

The CDR3 spells CASRTGGNEKLFF. The CDR3, as DNA: TGCGCCAGCAGGACAGGGGGTAATGAAAAACTGTTTTTT. The V gene is TRBV10-1, the J gene TRBJ1-4; 9 nucleotides match TRBD1. The CDR3 is 13 amino acids. CDR1 is WNHNN and CDR2 is SYGVQD in the germline V gene (reference sequence). The V and J ends lost 6 bases and 4 bases, in that order; junction bases with no gene match: 0.

This clonotype counts as large. The chain carries TRBV27 and TRBJ1-2; TRBD1 aligns across 10 bases. Germline CDR1 is MNHEY and CDR2 is SMNVEV (reference sequence). V lost 6 bases to trimming and J lost 6 bases; unmatched junction nucleotides: 10. This CDR3 contains 15 residues. CDR3 loop: CASSRQGASIHGYTF. CDR3 DNA sequence: TGTGCCAGCAGCCGACAGGGGGCATCGATTCATGGCTACACCTTC.

This clonotype is categorized as large. V and J are TRBV19 and TRBJ2-4; 8 bases map to TRBD2. V gave up 5 bases and J gave up 5 bases; unmatched junction bases: 8. Germline CDR1 LNHDA, CDR2 SQIVND (reference sequence). The CDR3 has 15 residues. The CDR3 here is CASSVSGAGENIQYF. CDR3 DNA sequence: TGTGCCAGTAGTGTCAGCGGAGCGGGGGAAAACATTCAGTACTTC.

This clonotype ranks as hyperexpanded. The rearrangement joins TRBV18 to TRBJ1-6; D gene unclear. This CDR3 region has 14 residues. Germline V gives CDR1 KGHSH, CDR2 LQKENI. Trimming removed 1 base from V and 8 bases from J, with 9 bases in between. CDR3 sequence (DNA): TGTGCCAGCTCACCACAGGGAAGGGATTCACCCCTCCACTTT. Translating gives CASSPQGRDSPLHF.

This clonotype is large within its sample. The chain couples TRBV29-1 to TRBJ2-2; the D gene is possibly TRBD1 (5 bases). Per germline, CDR1 SQVTM and CDR2 ANQGSEA. The V end was cut by 8 bases, the J end by 5 bases, with 12 bases between. This CDR3 contains 12 residues. DNA for the CDR3: TGCAGCTCAATCAGGGATACCGGGGAGCTGTTTTTT. It yields the protein CSSIRDTGELFF.

This chain links TRBV6-5 with TRBJ1-1; D perhaps matches TRBD1 (5 bases). The CDR3 runs to 14 residues. CDR1 and CDR2 (germline): MNHEY, SVGAGI. The ends were cut back, 2 bases at V and 3 bases at J, with 10 bases in the middle. This CDR3 reads CASSYQGVDTEAFF. CDR3 DNA: TGTGCCAGCAGTTACCAGGGCGTCGACACTGAAGCTTTCTTT.

The J gene is TRBJ2-2, the V gene TRBV2; TRBD2 agrees at 9 bases. The CDR3 has 18 residues. J lost 2 bases, V lost 3 bases, and 10 bases had no gene match. Germline V gene sequence: CDR1 SNHLY, CDR2 FYNNEI. For the CDR3, the DNA is TGTGCCAGCAGTGACGGACTAGCGCGGGGGATAAACACCGGGGAGCTGTTTTTT. This gives the protein CASSDGLARGINTGELFF.

This clonotype was counted many times. This chain connects TRBV12-3 or TRBV12-4 to TRBJ2-3, with D possibly being TRBD1 (5 bases). The CDR3 runs 16 residues. Trimming cost V 4 bases and J 2 bases, with 16 bases left between them. For the CDR3, the DNA is TGTGCCAGCAGTTCCTCCCGGGCAGGGTACACAGATACGCAGTATTTT. Its protein product is CASSSSRAGYTDTQYF.

The gene calls are TRBV10-3 and TRBJ1-2; 7 bases agree with TRBD1. This CDR3 is built from 16 residues. Germline CDR1 is ENHRY and CDR2 is SYGVKD. V lost 6 bases to trimming and J lost 0 bases; unmatched junction nucleotides: 10. The CDR3 loop reads CAISGSGDSPNYGYTF. As DNA, the CDR3 is TGTGCCATCAGCGGCTCCGGGGACAGTCCTAACTATGGCTACACCTTC.

By sample share, this clonotype is medium-sized. The chain recombines TRBV27 with TRBJ2-2; D perhaps matches TRBD1 (6 bases). Germline-derived CDR1 and CDR2 are MNHEY and SMNVEV (reference sequence). This CDR3 has 16 residues. Deletions cut 2 bases from V and 5 bases from J, with 15 bases between. The CDR3 protein is CASSLGQGTITGELFF. The DNA of the CDR3 is TGTGCCAGCAGTTTAGGGCAGGGGACGATTACCGGGGAGCTGTTTTTT.

This clonotype is labeled large. The gene calls are TRBV15 and TRBJ2-7; 12 positions match TRBD2. Trimming cost V 3 bases and J 2 bases; bases outside gene matches: 5. The CDR3 runs 16 residues. Germline loops: CDR1 LNHNV, CDR2 YYDKDF (reference sequence). CDR3 DNA sequence: TGTGCCACCAGCAGCAGACTAGCGGGGGTCACCTACGAGCAGTACTTC. Translation: CATSSRLAGVTYEQYF.

This clonotype qualifies as large. The CDR3 loop is CAIRAELGEQFF. As DNA, the CDR3 is TGTGCCATCAGAGCGGAGCTGGGTGAGCAGTTCTTC. The chain combines TRBV10-3 with TRBJ2-1, with D possibly being TRBD2 (5 bases). Germline loops: CDR1 ENHRY, CDR2 SYGVKD. The CDR3 loop spans 12 amino acids. V dropped 6 bases and J dropped 9 bases, with 12 bases sitting between them.

This clonotype counts as medium-sized (0.01 to 0.1%). The V and J genes are TRBV28 and TRBJ2-3, with D possibly TRBD2 on 5 matching bases. V lost 4 bases and J lost 5, with 19 bases in between. Germline CDR1 and CDR2: MDHEN and SYDVKM. This CDR3 region has 16 residues. The CDR3 nucleotides read TGTGCCAGCAGTTCATACACTAGTCATTTACAAGATACGCAGTATTTT. Protein product: CASSSYTSHLQDTQYF.

This chain links TRBV11-2 with TRBJ2-5; D possibly uses TRBD1 or TRBD2 (5 bases each). The V gene lost 8 bases and the J gene lost 5 bases, with 18 bases spanning the gap. The CDR3 spans 14 residues. CDR1 and CDR2 from the germline V gene are SGHAT and FQNNGV. For the CDR3, the DNA is TGTGCCAGCCGAGGGGCAGGGTACGAGGAGACCCAGTACTTC. Its protein is CASRGAGYEETQYF.

This clonotype appeared once. A far larger clone lies a single base away; this is likely a read error. The genes are TRBV5-6 and TRBJ1-5; TRBD1 might be the D (6 bases). Germline CDR1 SGHDT, CDR2 YYEEEE. CDR3 length equals 13 residues. The CDR3 is CVSSLAQGQPQHF. The CDR3, as DNA: TGTGTCAGCAGCCTGGCGCAGGGGCAGCCCCAGCATTTT.

By share, this clonotype counts as large. The rearrangement links TRBV5-5 to TRBJ1-4; 7 bases are shared with TRBD1. CDR3 length: 15 residues. The V gene end was trimmed by 0 bases and the J gene end by 4 bases; junction bases not matched to a gene: 3. Looked up from germline, CDR1 is SGHKS and CDR2 is YYEKEE (reference sequence). The CDR3 here is CASSLGDSRNEKLFF. The CDR3 DNA follows: TGTGCCAGCAGCTTGGGGGACAGCCGTAATGAAAAACTGTTTTTT.

This clonotype was seen more than once but under ten times. Given a far larger clone just one base away, this is likely a sequencing read error. The rearrangement uses TRBV7-9 and TRBJ2-7; D not certain. The CDR3 loop spans 12 amino acids. In germline, CDR1 is SEHNR, CDR2 FQNEAQ (reference sequence). Trimming took 1 base from V and 7 from J, leaving 8 bases between them. In nucleotides, the CDR3 is TGTGCCAGCAGCTTAGGCTACAATGAGCAGTACTTC. Translated, it gives CASSLGYNEQYF. The full variable domain, in which reference TRBV7-9 and TRBJ2-7 provide the parts outside the CDR3, is DTGVSQNPRHKITKRGQNVTFRCDPISEHNRLYWYRQTLGQGPEFLTYFQNEAQLEKSRLLSDRFSAERPKGSFSTLEIQRTEQGDSAMYLCASSLGYNEQYFGPGTRLTVT.

This clonotype rates as hyperexpanded. V is TRBV6-2 or TRBV6-3 and J is TRBJ2-7; 9 bases line up with TRBD2. This CDR3 spans 15 amino acids. The V gene end was trimmed by 6 bases and the J gene end by 4 bases; junction bases not matched to a gene: 10. The V gene's germline CDR1 is MNHEY and CDR2 SVGEGT. CDR3 residues: CASSPHVAGVYEQYF. The CDR3 DNA reads as TGTGCCAGCAGCCCCCATGTAGCGGGAGTATACGAGCAGTACTTC.

This clonotype has only a few counts. This chain connects TRBV30 to TRBJ1-5; maybe TRBD1 (6 bases). Trimming cost V 2 bases and J 3 bases, with 20 bases left between them. In germline, CDR1 is GTSNPN, CDR2 SVGIG (reference sequence). This CDR3 has 17 residues. CDR3: CAWSLDLMGAVNQPQHF. For the CDR3, the DNA is TGTGCCTGGAGTTTGGACCTCATGGGGGCCGTCAATCAGCCCCAGCATTTT. The full variable domain, rest sourced from reference TRBV30 and TRBJ1-5, is SQTIHQWPATLVQPVGSPLSLECTVEGTSNPNLYWYRQAAGRGLQLLFYSVGIGQISSEVPQNLSASRPQDRQFILSSKKLLLSDSGFYLCAWSLDLMGAVNQPQHFGDGTRLSIL.

V usage is TRBV19 and J usage is TRBJ2-1, with unresolved D. Germline CDR1 is LNHDA and CDR2 is SQIVND (reference sequence). This CDR3 comprises 13 residues. V lost 2 bases, J lost 10 bases, and 12 bases lay in between. This CDR3 reads CASSISRFYEQFF. The CDR3 DNA reads TGTGCCAGTAGTATAAGCAGGTTCTACGAGCAGTTCTTC.

This clonotype came up once. With only one base between it and a far larger clone, this is likely a read error. The J gene is TRBJ2-1, the V gene TRBV19; 8 nucleotides match TRBD2. The tail of the sequence fits TRBJ2-4 better, so the J call may be wrong. The germline V gene encodes CDR1 LNHDA and CDR2 SQIVND (reference sequence). The CDR3 sequence is 15 residues long. CDR3: CASSVSGAGENVQYF. The CDR3 DNA is TGTGCCAGTAGTGTCAGCGGAGCGGGGGAAAACGTTCAGTACTTC.

Within the sample, this clonotype is medium-sized. The chain has TRBV28 and TRBJ1-2; the match to TRBD1 covers 7 bases. V trimming: 1 base; J trimming: 9 bases; junction bases outside the gene matches: 11. This CDR3 has 15 amino acids. The germline V gene has CDR1 MDHEN and CDR2 SYDVKM. The CDR3 spells CASSLSSGQISRYTF. The CDR3 DNA is TGTGCCAGCAGTTTATCATCGGGACAGATTAGTCGCTACACCTTC.

In this sample, this clonotype is medium-sized. The chain recombines TRBV19 with TRBJ2-1; 7 nucleotides line up with TRBD2. V lost 1 base, J lost 8 bases, and 5 bases stayed unmatched. Germline CDR1 reads LNHDA; CDR2 reads SQIVND (reference sequence). The length of the CDR3 is 14 residues. In nucleotides, the CDR3 is TGTGCCAGTAGTATAGGCGCGGGAGTCCATGAGCAGTTCTTC. Translated, it gives CASSIGAGVHEQFF.

Only a few counts were recorded for this clonotype. The CDR3 reads CASSLKRDRGVGGYTF. DNA for the CDR3: TGTGCCAGCAGCCTGAAAAGGGACAGGGGAGTTGGTGGCTACACCTTC. The J gene is TRBJ1-2, the V gene TRBV12-3 or TRBV12-4; TRBD1 matches at 10 bases. V dropped 6 bases and J dropped 7; count of bases not matched to a gene: 14. The CDR3 has 16 residues.